A single sample gave rise to the 26 T cell receptor beta chains below, sequenced in a study of Ad26.COV2.S vaccination and SARS-CoV-2 variants (dated by TCRdb to the early 2020s). To prepare the library, the immunoSEQ multiplex PCR assay was applied. TCRdb's version of the immuneACCESS table is confined to in-frame rearrangements and falls short of the full clone set. An unresolved V gene accounts for under half of the shortfall where checked; the remainder is of unknown origin. The sample table holds about 350,000 clones, of which roughly 90% were seen once. About 10% of the sample is taken by the ten largest. This sample's treatment or condition label indicates: roughly 20 received Ad26.COV2.S at low or high dose, single or two shots; about 5 received placebo; per-sample allocation not given. Repertoires of vaccine and placebo recipients were sequenced from samples taken on day 63 after the first injection.

The source was peripheral blood, collected in a trial of Ad26.COV2.S vaccine versus placebo. The receptors shown here come from a person aged 18-65 years who received the Ad26.COV2.S COVID-19 vaccine or a placebo.

The chain carries TRBV4-2 and TRBJ2-1, with 10 bases that match TRBD2. The CDR3 runs 18 residues. The V segment lost 0 bases and the J segment 8 bases; nucleotides outside the gene matches: 13. Per the germline V gene, CDR1 is LGHNA and CDR2 is YNFKEQ. The chain's CDR3 is CASSQELKVSGRADEQFF. CDR3 sequence (DNA): TGTGCCAGCAGCCAAGAACTCAAAGTAAGCGGGAGGGCCGATGAGCAGTTCTTC.

The chain links TRBV9 to TRBJ1-5, with D perhaps matching TRBD1 (5 bases). V gave up 5 bases and J gave up 3 bases, with 12 bases separating them. Germline values: CDR1 SGDLS, CDR2 YYNGEE. CDR3 length: 14 amino acids. The CDR3: CASSDGHTNQPQHF. The CDR3 region has the DNA TGTGCCAGCAGTGACGGACACACCAATCAGCCCCAGCATTTT. The full variable domain, in which reference TRBV9 and TRBJ1-5 provide the parts outside the CDR3, is DSGVTQTPKHLITATGQRVTLRCSPRSGDLSVYWYQQSLDQGLQFLIQYYNGEERAKGNILERFSAQQFPDLHSELNLSSLELGDSALYFCASSDGHTNQPQHFGDGTRLSIL.

This clone was observed a single time. The chain combines TRBV2 with TRBJ1-1, with 7 bases aligning to TRBD1. The trim removed 6 bases at V and 6 bases at J, leaving 4 bases unmatched. Germline V gene lookup returns CDR1 SNHLY and CDR2 FYNNEI. This CDR3 is 12 amino acids long. The CDR3 coding sequence is TGTGCCAGCAGGACAGGGTTTGCTGAAGCTTTCTTT. It specifies CASRTGFAEAFF.

This chain uses TRBV7-7 with TRBJ2-1, with D unclear. Trimming removed 4 bases from V and 7 bases from J, with 14 bases in between. This CDR3 spans 14 amino acids. Germline V gene sequence: CDR1 SSHAT, CDR2 FNYEAQ (reference sequence). CDR3 bases: TGTGCCAGCAGCTCCGCCGACCTTGGGAATGAGCAGTTCTTC. The encoded protein is CASSSADLGNEQFF.

The chain couples TRBV10-3 to TRBJ1-1; D possibly corresponds to TRBD1 (6 bases). Germline CDR1 ENHRY, CDR2 SYGVKD. Trimming shortened V by 5 bases and J by 1 base, and 11 bases separated the two germline ends. The length of the CDR3 is 14 residues. The CDR3, as DNA: TGTGCCATCAGTTCACAGGGATGGAACACTGAAGCTTTCTTT. Protein sequence: CAISSQGWNTEAFF.

The chain employs TRBV3-1 (or the pseudogene TRBV3-2) and TRBJ2-7; 9 nucleotides match TRBD1. V was pared by 3 bases and J by 1 base, with 10 bases of the junction left unmatched. This CDR3 is 17 amino acids long. CDR1 is LGHDT and CDR2 is YNNKEL in the germline V gene (reference sequence). CDR3 sequence (DNA): TGTGCCAGCAGCCAGGCGCTTGGGACAGGGTCGTCCTACGAGCAGTACTTC. It is translated as CASSQALGTGSSYEQYF.

The chain joins TRBV27 to TRBJ1-3; possibly TRBD1 for D (6 bases). The V end was cut by 6 bases, the J end by 3 bases, with 12 bases between. Germline loops: CDR1 MNHEY, CDR2 SMNVEV (reference sequence). This CDR3 has 14 residues. CDR3 sequence: CASSRTGYGNTIYF. The CDR3, as DNA: TGTGCCAGCAGCAGAACAGGGTATGGAAACACCATATATTTT.

The chain joins TRBV5-6 to TRBJ1-4; tentatively, D is TRBD1 (5 bases). The CDR3 runs 15 residues. Germline loops: CDR1 SGHDT, CDR2 YYEEEE. Trimming pared 9 bases from V and 6 bases from J, leaving 21 bases between. This CDR3 reads CATSPSGGTDEKLFF. In nucleotides, the CDR3 is TGTGCCACAAGCCCAAGTGGGGGGACGGATGAAAAACTGTTTTTT.

The chain recombines TRBV4-3 with TRBJ2-2; D not certain. The CDR3 loop spans 16 amino acids. Trimming took off 0 bases at V and 6 bases at J, with 14 bases between the two ends. Germline CDR1 LGHNA, CDR2 YSLEER. CDR3 coding DNA: TGCGCCAGCAGCCAAGAGGGCAGTCGAGTCGCCGGGGAGCTGTTTTTT. This codes for CASSQEGSRVAGELFF.

The rearrangement joins TRBV6-2 or TRBV6-3 to TRBJ2-1; 8 positions agree with TRBD2. This CDR3 has 16 residues. The germline V gene has CDR1 MNHEY and CDR2 SVGEGT. V shed 5 bases and J 0 bases; nucleotides not matched to a gene: 6. DNA for the CDR3: TGTGCCAGCAGTGGGTCTAGCGGGTTCTCCTACAATGAGCAGTTCTTC. It codes for CASSGSSGFSYNEQFF.

This clone was recorded only once. The gene calls are TRBV7-8 and TRBJ2-7, with TRBD1 identical over 8 bases. V was pared by 5 bases and J by 0 bases, with 9 bases of the junction left unmatched. CDR3 length: 16 amino acids. The germline V gene has CDR1 SGHVS and CDR2 FQNEAQ. Here the CDR3 DNA reads TGTGCCAGCAGCGGAAGCGACAGGGGAATCTCCTACGAGCAGTACTTC. Protein product: CASSGSDRGISYEQYF.

In DNA, the CDR3 is TGTGGCTCCCAGCTAGCGGGAGCCTTTGAGCAGTTCTTC. Amino acid sequence: CGSQLAGAFEQFF. The chain recombines TRBV2 with TRBJ2-1; 10 bases agree with TRBD2. Germline CDR1 and CDR2: SNHLY and FYNNEI. The CDR3 is 13 amino acids.

The CDR3 sequence is CASSGTGTATYEQYF. In DNA form, the CDR3 reads TGTGCCAGCAGCGGGACCGGGACAGCAACCTACGAGCAGTACTTC. The chain recombines TRBV5-4 with TRBJ2-7; 7 bases align to TRBD1. The germline V gene has CDR1 SGHNT and CDR2 YYREEE (reference sequence). V was clipped by 4 bases and J by 2 bases; unmatched bases: 9. This CDR3 region has 15 residues.

This clone has only a few counts. CDR3 sequence (DNA): TGTGCCAGCAGGGGGTCGACAGGGATTAGCAATGAGCAGTTCTTC. It yields the protein CASRGSTGISNEQFF. The rearrangement uses TRBV27 and TRBJ2-1, with TRBD1 matching 7 bases. The CDR3 runs 15 residues. CDR1 is MNHEY and CDR2 is SMNVEV in the germline V gene (reference sequence). V gave up 6 bases and J gave up 6 bases; unmatched junction bases: 11.

This clone was seen only once. This chain connects TRBV19 to TRBJ1-1; D is undetermined. CDR3 length equals 12 residues. Trimming took 4 bases from V and 4 from J, leaving 7 bases between them. Germline-derived CDR1 and CDR2 are LNHDA and SQIVND (reference sequence). CDR3 DNA: TGTGCCAGTAGTACAGCTTCCACTGAAGCTTTCTTT. Translated: CASSTASTEAFF.

V is TRBV28 and J is TRBJ2-7, with D possibly TRBD1 on 6 matching bases. Per the germline V gene, CDR1 is MDHEN and CDR2 is SYDVKM. With 6 bases removed from V and 4 bases from J, the gap between germline ends came to 19 bases. The CDR3 totals 15 residues. CDR3 protein: CASRILQTGGYEQYF. CDR3 sequence (DNA): TGTGCCAGCAGGATCTTACAGACAGGAGGATACGAGCAGTACTTC.

The genes are TRBV28 and TRBJ2-5; TRBD2 matches 12 bases. Germline V CDR1 and CDR2: MDHEN, SYDVKM. V lost 6 bases to trimming and J lost 4 bases; unmatched junction nucleotides: 9. The CDR3 contains 16 residues. CDR3 in DNA: TGTGCCAGCAGGTATCCCCTAGCGGGGGGGCTAGAGACCCAGTACTTC. This translates into CASRYPLAGGLETQYF.

This chain links TRBV6-5 with TRBJ2-1; possible D gene TRBD2, 6 bases. CDR1 is MNHEY, CDR2 SVGAGI, per germline. This CDR3 comprises 15 residues. The V end lost 6 bases, the J end lost 10 bases, and 22 bases lay between the germline ends. CDR3 coding DNA: TGTGCCAGCAGCCCCTCAGATAGAGCTCGGGGGGAGCAGTTCTTC. It yields the protein CASSPSDRARGEQFF.

The chain joins TRBV7-6 to TRBJ1-4; no clear D. Trimming took off 2 bases at V and 0 bases at J, with 19 bases between the two ends. This CDR3 has 19 amino acids. CDR1 SGHVS and CDR2 FNYEAQ come from the germline V gene. CDR3 in amino acids: CASSLIVGADYATNEKLFF. The CDR3 nucleotides are TGTGCCAGCAGCTTAATCGTGGGAGCAGATTACGCAACTAATGAAAAACTGTTTTTT.

J is TRBJ2-7 and V is TRBV15; TRBD1 is a possible D gene (6 bases). Germline V lookup: CDR1 LNHNV, CDR2 YYDKDF (reference sequence). The CDR3 is made up of 16 amino acids. Trimming shortened V by 2 bases and J by 3 bases, and 17 bases separated the two germline ends. CDR3 protein: CATSRRPGHRLYEQYF. As DNA, the CDR3 is TGTGCCACCAGCAGACGACCGGGACACCGGCTCTACGAGCAGTACTTC.

This sequence joins TRBV6-1 and TRBJ2-5; 10 bases line up with TRBD2. V trimming: 0 bases; J trimming: 7 bases; junction bases outside the gene matches: 5. CDR1 MNHNS and CDR2 SASEGT come from the germline V gene. The CDR3 runs 15 residues. The CDR3 DNA follows: TGTGCCAGCAGTGAAGCGGAGCGGGGGGGGCGGACCCAGTACTTC. It is translated as CASSEAERGGRTQYF.

The chain combines TRBV4-1 with TRBJ2-1, with 9 bases lining up with TRBD2. The CDR3 sequence is 17 residues long. CDR1 MGHRA and CDR2 YSYEKL come from the germline V gene. Unmatched junction bases numbered 12, after V lost 2 bases and J lost 7 bases. The CDR3 here is CASSQPPGGGAGNEQFF. The CDR3 DNA is TGCGCCAGCAGCCAACCCCCCGGCGGGGGGGCGGGGAATGAGCAGTTCTTC.

This clone is a singleton in its sample. The rearrangement links TRBV12-3 or TRBV12-4 to TRBJ2-5; 7 bases are shared with TRBD1. There are 12 residues in the CDR3. V gave up 6 bases and J gave up 7 bases; unmatched junction bases: 5. This chain's CDR3 is CASSPTGVTQYF. CDR3 nucleotide sequence: TGTGCCAGCAGCCCCACAGGGGTGACCCAGTACTTC.

The genes are TRBV28 and TRBJ1-2; TRBD1 aligns across 8 bases. Unmatched junction bases numbered 11, after V lost 6 bases and J lost 8 bases. Germline assignment: CDR1 MDHEN and CDR2 SYDVKM. This CDR3 comprises 14 residues. The CDR3 DNA sequence: TGTGCCAGCAGGCATACTCAGGGGGCGGGCGGCTACACCTTC. Its translation: CASRHTQGAGGYTF.

The CDR3 sequence: CASSFPGEDTF. The CDR3 DNA sequence: TGTGCCAGCAGCTTTCCCGGCGAGGACACCTTC. The chain couples TRBV7-9 to TRBJ1-2; D remains unclear. Germline CDR1 and CDR2: SEHNR and FQNEAQ (reference sequence). This CDR3 is 11 amino acids long. With 3 bases removed from V and 12 bases from J, the gap between germline ends came to 11 bases. The full variable domain, in which reference TRBV7-9 and TRBJ1-2 provide the parts outside the CDR3, is DTGVSQNPRHKITKRGQNVTFRCDPISEHNRLYWYRQTLGQGPEFLTYFQNEAQLEKSRLLSDRFSAERPKGSFSTLEIQRTEQGDSAMYLCASSFPGEDTFGSGTRLTVV.

This clone was seen a handful of times. V gene TRBV6-5 combines with J gene TRBJ2-7, with TRBD2 as a possible D gene (7 bases). Trimming left V 8 bases short and J 2 bases short, with 16 bases between. Germline loops: CDR1 MNHEY, CDR2 SVGAGI. The CDR3 is 14 residues long. The CDR3 DNA reads as TGTGCCAGCTACTCGGGGGGCCACGCCTACGAGCAGTACTTC. This codes for CASYSGGHAYEQYF.